The next 23 T cell receptor beta chains were all read from a single sample in a study of early T cells in non-severe SARS-CoV-2 infection (dated by TCRdb to the early 2020s). Receptors were amplified or captured by 5' RACE. Sequenced using a NextSeq 500. TCRdb took the public reads, trimmed them with fastp at Q25, ran MiXCR for clone calling and kept in-frame beta chains. Every CDR3 protein is listed once, alongside the most common genes and DNA of its rows. The sample table records tens of thousands of distinct CDR3 sequences; 9.5% to 15% of these occur just once. 15% to 17% of the sample is taken by the ten largest. Sequencing was performed on whole blood, taken at baseline. The receptors shown here come from an adult who was a healthcare worker with PCR-confirmed SARS-CoV-2 infection or an uninfected control (not recorded which). The donor label of this sample is uncertain.

The CDR3 loop is CASSYSMGRGNTGELFF. DNA of the CDR3: TGTGCCAGCAGTTACTCGATGGGCAGAGGGAACACCGGGGAGCTGTTTTTT. The gene calls are TRBV6-2 or TRBV6-3 and TRBJ2-2; D is ambiguous. The CDR3 loop spans 17 amino acids. With 0 bases removed from V and 1 base from J, the gap between germline ends came to 12 bases. The germline V gene has CDR1 MNHEY and CDR2 SVGEGT.

This clonotype was seen repeatedly, ten times or more. J is TRBJ1-4 and V is TRBV27, with D maybe TRBD1 (5 bases). The V gene lost 5 bases and the J gene lost 5 bases, with 9 bases spanning the gap. The CDR3 consists of 13 residues. Germline assignment: CDR1 MNHEY and CDR2 SMNVEV (reference sequence). CDR3 in DNA: TGTGCCAGCAGTCCCCGACAGAATGAAAAACTGTTTTTT. The encoded protein is CASSPRQNEKLFF. Using reference TRBV27 and TRBJ1-4 for the parts outside the CDR3, the full variable domain is EAQVTQNPRYLITVTGKKLTVTCSQNMNHEYMSWYRQDPGLGLRQIYYSMNVEVTDKGDVPEGYKVSRKEKRNFPLILESPSPNQTSLYFCASSPRQNEKLFFGSGTQLSVL.

This clonotype came up many times. This sequence joins TRBV5-5 and TRBJ2-7; maybe TRBD1 (6 bases). This CDR3 is built from 19 residues. Per germline, CDR1 SGHKS and CDR2 YYEKEE (reference sequence). Deletions cut 1 base from V and 3 bases from J, with 26 bases between. The CDR3 nucleotides read TGTGCCAGCAGCTTGCGCAGGGGCTTCGTCTCATCGCCCGACTACGAGCAGTACTTC. Translation: CASSLRRGFVSSPDYEQYF.

There are a few counts of this clonotype. The chain couples TRBV12-3 or TRBV12-4 to TRBJ2-5; D gene ambiguous. V was trimmed by 5 bases and J by 0 bases, leaving 4 bases between them. The CDR3 loop spans 12 amino acids. The CDR3 loop is CASSEYQETQYF. The CDR3 region has the DNA TGTGCCAGCAGTGAGTACCAAGAGACCCAGTACTTC.

This clonotype occurred a few times. V gene TRBV6-6 combines with J gene TRBJ1-4, with D perhaps TRBD1 (5 bases). This CDR3 is built from 14 residues. The ends were cut back, 8 bases at V and 8 bases at J, with 18 bases in the middle. Germline CDR1 and CDR2: MNHNY and SVGAGI (reference sequence). The CDR3 sequence: CASGSAGHLEKLFF. In nucleotides, the CDR3 is TGTGCCAGCGGATCGGCCGGACACCTCGAAAAACTGTTTTTT.

This clonotype was counted many times. The gene calls are TRBV7-3 and TRBJ2-3, with 11 bases that match TRBD2. The J segment lost 4 bases and the V segment lost 5 bases, leaving 8 bases of the junction unmatched. The CDR3 length is 16 residues. Per the germline V gene, CDR1 is SGHTA and CDR2 is FQGTGA. This chain's CDR3 is CASSQASGRMADTQYF. CDR3 sequence (DNA): TGTGCCAGCAGCCAGGCTAGCGGGAGGATGGCAGATACGCAGTATTTT.

This clonotype showed up just a few times. CDR3 DNA sequence: TGTGCCAGCAGCCAAGAGCCCCCGGGACACCCCTACGAGCAGTACTTC. Translated: CASSQEPPGHPYEQYF. This chain links TRBV3-2 with TRBJ2-7; TRBD1, the table's D call, lacks a check against the DNA. TRBV3-2 is flagged as a pseudogene. CDR3 size: 16 residues.

This clonotype was seen only a few times. This rearrangement joins TRBV12-3 or TRBV12-4 to TRBJ2-3; the match to TRBD2 covers 7 bases. J lost 8 bases, V lost 6 bases, and 8 bases had no gene match. The CDR3 has 13 residues. The CDR3 DNA sequence: TGTGCCAGCAGCCGGGGAGGGCCTCGTACGCAGTATTTT. Translating it yields CASSRGGPRTQYF.

This clonotype turned up a few times. The rearrangement links TRBV5-1 to TRBJ2-2; 8 nucleotides align to TRBD2. CDR1 SGHRS and CDR2 YFSETQ come from the germline V gene. The CDR3 is 16 residues long. Trimming at V came to 5 bases and at J to 1 base, leaving 7 bases not matched to a gene. The CDR3 sequence: CASSGMGLGNTGELFF. CDR3 nucleotide sequence: TGCGCCAGCAGTGGCATGGGACTAGGGAACACCGGGGAGCTGTTTTTT.

The J gene is TRBJ2-4, the V gene TRBV20-1, with 7 bases aligning to TRBD1. The CDR3 length is 14 residues. V was clipped by 1 base and J by 3 bases; unmatched bases: 3. Germline V gene data show CDR1 as DFQATT and CDR2 as SNEGSKA (reference sequence). The CDR3 here is CSARVTGVKNIQYF. CDR3 DNA: TGCAGTGCTAGAGTAACAGGGGTCAAAAACATTCAGTACTTC.

The V and J genes are TRBV10-3 and TRBJ2-3; 11 nucleotides match TRBD2. There are 17 residues in the CDR3. J was trimmed by 0 bases and V by 6 bases; bases with no gene match: 8. The germline gives CDR1 ENHRY, CDR2 SYGVKD. The CDR3 loop reads CAISTTSGESSTDTQYF. Here the CDR3 DNA reads TGTGCCATCAGCACGACTAGCGGGGAATCTAGCACAGATACGCAGTATTTT.

This clonotype was detected ten times or more. The chain carries TRBV3-1 and TRBJ1-2; D unclear. CDR3 size: 14 residues. The germline V gene encodes CDR1 LGHDT and CDR2 YNNKEL (reference sequence). V shed 4 bases and J shed 7 bases, with 16 bases lying between them. The DNA for the CDR3 is TGTGCCAGCAGCCCTAGGTCCGGAGGAGCTGGCTACACCTTC. Its translation: CASSPRSGGAGYTF.

This chain connects TRBV2 to TRBJ1-2; D may be TRBD1 (6 bases). The CDR3 is 14 amino acids. Trimming stripped 5 bases from V and 4 bases from J, with 14 bases between. The germline V gene encodes CDR1 SNHLY and CDR2 FYNNEI. In DNA, the CDR3 is TGTGCCAGCAGTACGCGGACAGAGGCCTATGGCTACACCTTC. Protein: CASSTRTEAYGYTF.

This clonotype was seen at least ten times. This sequence joins TRBV4-1 and TRBJ2-5; 8 bases match TRBD2. Germline trimming cut 3 bases from V and 0 bases from J; bases unmatched to any gene: 6. This CDR3 spans 16 amino acids. Germline CDR1 MGHRA, CDR2 YSYEKL. CDR3 in amino acids: CASSQVAGLYQETQYF. CDR3 bases: TGCGCCAGCAGCCAGGTAGCGGGACTGTACCAAGAGACCCAGTACTTC.

This clonotype was found many times. The chain is built from TRBV2 and TRBJ1-5, with D hard to call. CDR3 size: 12 residues. Germline CDR1 reads SNHLY; CDR2 reads FYNNEI. V lost 7 bases and J lost 6, with 10 bases in between. The CDR3 reads CASTQGSQPQHF. CDR3 nucleotides: TGTGCCAGCACTCAAGGGAGTCAGCCCCAGCATTTT.

This clonotype was observed at least ten times. The chain employs TRBV7-3 and TRBJ2-3, with D perhaps assigned TRBD1 or TRBD2 (6 bases each). The CDR3 has 15 residues. Trimming stripped 6 bases from V and 7 bases from J, with 20 bases between. Germline values: CDR1 SGHTA, CDR2 FQGTGA. The CDR3 nucleotides are TGTGCCAGCAGTCCCACTGGGGGGCCGGGTTATACGCAGTATTTT. Protein sequence: CASSPTGGPGYTQYF. The full variable domain, in which reference TRBV7-3 and TRBJ2-3 provide the parts outside the CDR3, is GAGVSQTPSNKVTEKGKYVELRCDPISGHTALYWYRQSLGQGPEFLIYFQGTGAADDSGLPNDRFFAVRPEGSVSTLKIQRTERGDSAVYLCASSPTGGPGYTQYFGPGTRLTVL.

This clonotype showed up many times. V usage is TRBV6-1 and J usage is TRBJ2-2; D gene uncertain. CDR3 size: 13 residues. The ends were cut back, 3 bases at V and 4 bases at J, with 6 bases in the middle. The germline CDR1 and CDR2 sequences are MNHNS and SASEGT. CDR3 coding DNA: TGTGCCAGCAGTGAGTCCCCCACCGGGGAGCTGTTTTTT. Protein sequence: CASSESPTGELFF.

The chain employs TRBV4-3 and TRBJ2-7; tentatively, D is TRBD2 (6 bases). The length of the CDR3 is 16 residues. V lost 0 bases and J lost 3, with 15 bases in between. The germline V gene has CDR1 LGHNA and CDR2 YSLEER. This CDR3 reads CASSQEPRGTFYEQYF. The DNA of the CDR3 is TGCGCCAGCAGCCAAGAACCCCGCGGGACGTTCTACGAGCAGTACTTC.

The chain is built from TRBV7-3 and TRBJ2-1; D is undetermined. CDR1 and CDR2 from the germline V gene are SGHTA and FQGTGA. CDR3 length: 12 residues. Trimming took 0 bases from V and 6 from J, leaving 3 bases between them. In DNA, the CDR3 is TGTGCCAGCAGCTTAACCGGCAATGAGCAGTTCTTC. Its translation: CASSLTGNEQFF.

This clonotype showed up just once. The DNA is omitted, as the CDR3 cannot be located on it reliably, and the CDR3 follows TCRdb's listing. The chain employs TRBV10-1 and TRBJ2-3; TRBD2, as called in the table, went unchecked against the DNA. The CDR3 length is 13 residues, termini included. Germline V gene sequence: CDR1 WNHNN, CDR2 SYGVQD (reference sequence). The CDR3: CAREGSREIRSIF.

This clonotype has a handful of counts. The rearrangement joins TRBV5-1 to TRBJ2-7; D may be TRBD1 (5 bases). V was cut by 0 bases and J by 3 bases, with 10 bases left in between. The CDR3 sequence is 14 residues long. Germline V gene sequence: CDR1 SGHRS, CDR2 YFSETQ. The CDR3 nucleotides read TGCGCCAGCAGCTTGGGACTCCAGGGCTACGAGCAGTACTTC. This translates into CASSLGLQGYEQYF.

The V and J genes are TRBV2 and TRBJ2-3; 11 bases map to TRBD2. There are 15 residues in the CDR3. Germline CDR1 SNHLY, CDR2 FYNNEI. V lost 5 bases and J lost 3; bases outside the gene matches: 4. In nucleotides, the CDR3 is TGTGCCAGCAGTATGGCTAGCGGGAGGACAGATACGCAGTATTTT. Amino acids: CASSMASGRTDTQYF.

This clonotype was seen repeatedly, ten times or more. The chain recombines TRBV5-6 with TRBJ1-3; weak D call: TRBD1 (6 bases). Per the germline V gene, CDR1 is SGHDT and CDR2 is YYEEEE. The ends were cut back, 0 bases at V and 7 bases at J, with 8 bases in the middle. This CDR3 contains 13 residues. DNA for the CDR3: TGTGCCAGCAGCTTGGTCCAGGGGAACACCATATATTTT. Its translation: CASSLVQGNTIYF.